This T cell receptor (beta chain) emerged from a study of T cells after yellow fever vaccination. Study-level findings and limits: Post-booster repertoires again held most primary-vaccination clones (about 96% CD4, 85% to 90% CD8).

This CDR3 spans 15 amino acids. Germline CDR1 is SNHLY and CDR2 is FYNNEI. Trimming left V 3 bases short and J 0 bases short, with 11 bases between. As regards this clonotype: Its antigen is as yet unknown.

A process of 5'RACE template switching, which added a universal primer site and UMIs, was used to make TCR cDNA. TCRdb used MiXCR to reprocess the 5' RACE reads, holding one entry per CDR3 protein. The profile shows roughly 400,000 distinct CDR3 sequences, 18% of them singletons. Sequences were derived from PBMCs, sampled before the yellow fever booster vaccination. The rearrangement uses TRBV2 and TRBJ1-1; TRBD1 might be the D (5 bases). The TCR originated in a man younger than 30 who received the YFV17D yellow fever vaccine. The CDR3 spells CASSEFGTMNTEAFF. The CDR3 DNA follows: TGTGCCAGCAGTGAGTTTGGGACCATGAACACTGAAGCTTTCTTT.